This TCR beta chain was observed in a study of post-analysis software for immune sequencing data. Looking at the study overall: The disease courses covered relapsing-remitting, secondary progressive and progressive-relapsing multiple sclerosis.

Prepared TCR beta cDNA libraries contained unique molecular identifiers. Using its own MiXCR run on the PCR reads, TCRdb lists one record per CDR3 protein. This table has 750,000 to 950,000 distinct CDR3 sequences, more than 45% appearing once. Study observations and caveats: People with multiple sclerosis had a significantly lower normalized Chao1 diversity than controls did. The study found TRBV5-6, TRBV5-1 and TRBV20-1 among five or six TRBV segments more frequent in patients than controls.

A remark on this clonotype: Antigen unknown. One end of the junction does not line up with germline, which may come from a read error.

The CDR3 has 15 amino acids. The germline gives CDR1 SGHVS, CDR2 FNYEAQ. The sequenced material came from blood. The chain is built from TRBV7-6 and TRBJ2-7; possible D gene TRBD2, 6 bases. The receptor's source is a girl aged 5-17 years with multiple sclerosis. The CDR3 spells CASNLARDSTYEQYF. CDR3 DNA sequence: TGTGCCAGCAACTTAGCGCGGGACTCGACCTACGAGCAGTACTTC.